What follows are 7 T cell receptor beta chains derived from one specimen sequenced in a study of blood T cells in healthy people across ages. The use of a sample-barcoded 5' primer and a J-beta primer mix characterized a second PCR of 7 to 11 cycles. TCRdb reanalysed the 5' RACE reads using MiXCR and keeps one entry per CDR3 protein. In the table there are around 710,000 distinct CDR3 sequences, about 42% of which are singletons. The sample taken for sequencing was blood. These TCRs come from a woman in her sixties or seventies in good health.

With respect to this clonotype: At one of its ends the junction is not consistent with the germline gene, which may arise from a read error. The chain carries TRBV28 and TRBJ2-7; TRBD2 is a possible D gene (5 bases). Germline loops: CDR1 MDHEN, CDR2 SYDVKM. The CDR3 has 13 residues. In nucleotides, the CDR3 is TGTGTCAGCATAGGAGGACGAGTCTACGAGCAGTACTTC. Its protein is CVSIGGRVYEQYF.

There are many counts of this clonotype. The rearrangement links TRBV13 to TRBJ1-1; D may be TRBD1 (5 bases). Germline CDR1 PRHDT, CDR2 FYEKMQ (reference sequence). The CDR3 covers 13 residues. Trimming stripped 1 base from V and 4 bases from J, with 7 bases between. The CDR3 is CASSLVGVTEAFF. CDR3 nucleotides: TGTGCCAGCAGCTTAGTGGGGGTCACTGAAGCTTTCTTT.

Regarding this clonotype: This may stem from a read error, because a much larger clone lies one nucleotide away. The chain combines TRBV7-6 with TRBJ1-4, with D perhaps TRBD1 (6 bases). Per the germline V gene, CDR1 is SGHVS and CDR2 is FNYEAQ. V was pared by 5 bases and J by 7 bases, with 14 bases between. The length of the CDR3 is 14 residues. CDR3 in amino acids: CASSVGGLGEKLFF. The CDR3 DNA reads TGTGCCAGCAGCGTAGGGGGTCTGGGTGAAAAACTGTTTTTT. Full variable domain (remainder filled in from reference TRBV7-6 and TRBJ1-4): GAGVSQSPRYKVTKRGQDVALRCDPISGHVSLYWYRQALGQGPEFLTYFNYEAQQDKSGLPNDRFSAERPEGSISTLTIQRTEQRDSAMYRCASSVGGLGEKLFFGSGTQLSVL.

In this sample, this clonotype turned up a few times. This chain's CDR3 is CASSYSASGPYEQYF. CDR3 DNA sequence: TGTGCCAGCAGTTACTCCGCTAGCGGTCCCTACGAGCAGTACTTC. The chain links TRBV6-2 or TRBV6-3 to TRBJ2-7, with 7 bases lining up with TRBD2. The junction had 4 bases not matched to a gene; V was cut back by 0 bases and J by 2 bases. This CDR3 comprises 15 residues. Germline values: CDR1 MNHEY, CDR2 SVGEGT.

This sequence joins TRBV5-1 and TRBJ1-1, with D perhaps matching TRBD1 (5 bases). CDR1 and CDR2 (germline): SGHRS, YFSETQ. V gave up 0 bases and J gave up 7 bases, with 16 bases separating them. The CDR3 spans 15 residues. Here the CDR3 DNA reads TGCGCCAGCAGCTTGGATGGGGCCCCAACCAATGAAGCTTTCTTT. Its translation is CASSLDGAPTNEAFF.

This clonotype was picked up a small number of times. The chain employs TRBV27 and TRBJ2-7; 8 nucleotides align to TRBD2. This CDR3 has 15 residues. Germline assignment: CDR1 MNHEY and CDR2 SMNVEV (reference sequence). Unmatched junction bases numbered 9, after V lost 5 bases and J lost 3 bases. The CDR3 reads CASSPTGSGIYEQYF. CDR3 in DNA: TGTGCCAGCAGTCCTACTGGTAGCGGGATCTACGAGCAGTACTTC.

There are a few counts of this clonotype. The V gene is TRBV20-1, the J gene TRBJ2-5, with D possibly being TRBD1 (6 bases). There are 15 residues in the CDR3. CDR1 is DFQATT and CDR2 is SNEGSKA in the germline V gene (reference sequence). V lost 7 bases, J lost 2 bases, and 20 bases lay in between. Written as DNA, the CDR3 is TGCAGTGTTACGCAACCCAGGGGAGTTCAAGAGACCCAGTACTTC. Amino acid sequence: CSVTQPRGVQETQYF.